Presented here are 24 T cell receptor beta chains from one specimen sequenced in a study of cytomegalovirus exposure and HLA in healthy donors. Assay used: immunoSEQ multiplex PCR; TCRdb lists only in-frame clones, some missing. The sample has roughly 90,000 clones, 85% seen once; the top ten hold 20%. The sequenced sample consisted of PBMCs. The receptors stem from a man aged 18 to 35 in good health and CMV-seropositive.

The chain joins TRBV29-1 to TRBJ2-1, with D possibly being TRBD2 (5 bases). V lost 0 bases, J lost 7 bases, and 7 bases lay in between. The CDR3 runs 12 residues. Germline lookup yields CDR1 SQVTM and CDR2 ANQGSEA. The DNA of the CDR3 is TGCAGCGTTGAAGACCCGGGAAATGAGCAGTTCTTC. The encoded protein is CSVEDPGNEQFF.

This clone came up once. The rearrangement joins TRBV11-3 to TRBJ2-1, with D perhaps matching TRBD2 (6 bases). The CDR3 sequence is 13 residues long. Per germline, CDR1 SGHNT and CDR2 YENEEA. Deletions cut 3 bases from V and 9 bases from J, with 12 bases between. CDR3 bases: TGTGCCAGCAGCTTGACCGGGAGAAGTGAGCAGTTCTTC. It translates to CASSLTGRSEQFF.

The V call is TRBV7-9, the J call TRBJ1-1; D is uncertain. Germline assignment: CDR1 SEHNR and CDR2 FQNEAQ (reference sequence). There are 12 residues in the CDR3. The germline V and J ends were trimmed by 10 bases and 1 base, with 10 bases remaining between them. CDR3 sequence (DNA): TGTGCCATCTCATCGGGGAACACTGAAGCTTTCTTT. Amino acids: CAISSGNTEAFF. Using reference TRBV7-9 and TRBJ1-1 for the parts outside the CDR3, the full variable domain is DTGVSQNPRHKITKRGQNVTFRCDPISEHNRLYWYRQTLGQGPEFLTYFQNEAQLEKSRLLSDRFSAERPKGSFSTLEIQRTEQGDSAMYLCAISSGNTEAFFGQGTRLTVV.

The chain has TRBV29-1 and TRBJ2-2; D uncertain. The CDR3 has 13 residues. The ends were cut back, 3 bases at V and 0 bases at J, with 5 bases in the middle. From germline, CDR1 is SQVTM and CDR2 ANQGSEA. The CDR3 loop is CSVDVTNTGELFF. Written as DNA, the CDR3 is TGCAGCGTTGATGTTACGAACACCGGGGAGCTGTTTTTT.

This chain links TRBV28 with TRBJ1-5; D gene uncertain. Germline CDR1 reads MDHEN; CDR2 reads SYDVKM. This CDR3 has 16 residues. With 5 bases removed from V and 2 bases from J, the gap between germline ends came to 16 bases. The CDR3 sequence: CASSPLPLRGNQPQHF. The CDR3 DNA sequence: TGTGCCAGCAGTCCCCTACCCCTCCGGGGCAATCAGCCCCAGCATTTT.

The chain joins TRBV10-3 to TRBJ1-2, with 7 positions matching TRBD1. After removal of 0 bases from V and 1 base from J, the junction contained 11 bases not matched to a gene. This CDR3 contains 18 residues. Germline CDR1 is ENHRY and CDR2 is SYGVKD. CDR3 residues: CAISESNGRGDSNYGYTF. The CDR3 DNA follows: TGTGCCATCAGTGAGTCGAACGGGAGGGGGGACAGTAACTATGGCTACACCTTC.

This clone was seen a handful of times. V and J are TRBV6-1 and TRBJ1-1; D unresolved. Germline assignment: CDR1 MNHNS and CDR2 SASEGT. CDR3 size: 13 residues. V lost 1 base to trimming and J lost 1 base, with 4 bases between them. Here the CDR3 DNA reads TGTGCCAGCAGTGAAGGGGCGAACACTGAAGCTTTCTTT. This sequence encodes CASSEGANTEAFF.

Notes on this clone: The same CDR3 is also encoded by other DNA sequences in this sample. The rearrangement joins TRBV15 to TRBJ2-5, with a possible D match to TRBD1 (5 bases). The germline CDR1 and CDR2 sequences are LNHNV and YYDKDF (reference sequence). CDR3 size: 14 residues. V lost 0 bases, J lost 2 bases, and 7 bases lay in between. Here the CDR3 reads CATSRDRGQETQYF. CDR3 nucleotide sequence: TGTGCCACCAGCAGAGATAGGGGTCAAGAGACCCAGTACTTC.

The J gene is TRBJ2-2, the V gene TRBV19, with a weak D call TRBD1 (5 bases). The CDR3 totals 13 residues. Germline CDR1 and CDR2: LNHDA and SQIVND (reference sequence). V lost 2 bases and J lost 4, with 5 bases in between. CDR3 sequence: CASSIRGTGELFF. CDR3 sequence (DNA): TGTGCCAGTAGTATAAGGGGCACCGGGGAGCTGTTTTTT.

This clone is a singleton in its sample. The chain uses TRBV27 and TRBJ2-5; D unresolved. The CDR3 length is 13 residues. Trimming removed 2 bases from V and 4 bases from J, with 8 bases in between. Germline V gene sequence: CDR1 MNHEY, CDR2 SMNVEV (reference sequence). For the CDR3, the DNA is TGTGCCAGCAGTTTACGGAGCGTAGAGACCCAGTACTTC. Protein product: CASSLRSVETQYF.

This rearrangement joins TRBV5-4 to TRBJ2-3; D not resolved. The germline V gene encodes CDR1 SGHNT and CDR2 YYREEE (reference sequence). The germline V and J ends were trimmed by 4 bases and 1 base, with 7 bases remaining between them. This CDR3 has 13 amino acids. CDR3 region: CASSPTGTDTQYF. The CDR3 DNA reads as TGTGCCAGCAGCCCCACTGGCACAGATACGCAGTATTTT.

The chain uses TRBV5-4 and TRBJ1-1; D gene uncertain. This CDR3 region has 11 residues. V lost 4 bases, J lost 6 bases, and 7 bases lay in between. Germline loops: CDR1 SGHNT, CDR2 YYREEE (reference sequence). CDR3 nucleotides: TGTGCCAGCAGCACAATGTCTGAAGCTTTCTTT. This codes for CASSTMSEAFF.

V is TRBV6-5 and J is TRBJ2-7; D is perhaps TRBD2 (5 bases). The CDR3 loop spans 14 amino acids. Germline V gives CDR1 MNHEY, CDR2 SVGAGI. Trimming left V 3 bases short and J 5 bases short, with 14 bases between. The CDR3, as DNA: TGTGCCAGCAGTTATTCGGTAACTAGGGACGAGCAGTACTTC. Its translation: CASSYSVTRDEQYF.

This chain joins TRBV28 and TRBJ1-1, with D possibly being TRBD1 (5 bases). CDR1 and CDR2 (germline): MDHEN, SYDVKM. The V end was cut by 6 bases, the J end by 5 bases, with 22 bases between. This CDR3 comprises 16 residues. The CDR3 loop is CASSPKEQVPRTEAFF. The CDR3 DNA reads TGTGCCAGCAGCCCCAAGGAACAGGTCCCGAGGACTGAAGCTTTCTTT.

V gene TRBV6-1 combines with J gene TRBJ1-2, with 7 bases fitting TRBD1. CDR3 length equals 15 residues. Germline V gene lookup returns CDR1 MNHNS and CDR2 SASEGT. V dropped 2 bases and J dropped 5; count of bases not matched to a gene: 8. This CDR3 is CASSEITGVGYGYTF. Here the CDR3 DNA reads TGTGCCAGCAGTGAAATAACAGGGGTAGGATATGGCTACACCTTC.

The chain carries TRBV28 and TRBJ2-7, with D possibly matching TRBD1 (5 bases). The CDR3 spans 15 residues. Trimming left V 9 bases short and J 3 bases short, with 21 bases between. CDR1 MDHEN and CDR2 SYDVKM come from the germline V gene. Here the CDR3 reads CASIMEQAPVYEQYF. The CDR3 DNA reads TGTGCCAGTATTATGGAACAGGCCCCTGTCTACGAGCAGTACTTC.

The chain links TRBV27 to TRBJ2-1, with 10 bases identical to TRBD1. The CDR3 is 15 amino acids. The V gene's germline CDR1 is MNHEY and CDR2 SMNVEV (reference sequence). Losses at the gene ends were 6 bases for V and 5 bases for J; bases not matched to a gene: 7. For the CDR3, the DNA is TGTGCCAGCAGACTGACAGGGGGCAACCACAATGAGCAGTTCTTC. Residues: CASRLTGGNHNEQFF.

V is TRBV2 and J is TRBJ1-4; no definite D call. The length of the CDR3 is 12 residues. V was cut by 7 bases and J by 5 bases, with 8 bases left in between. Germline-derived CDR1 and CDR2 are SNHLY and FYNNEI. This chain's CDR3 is CASTPANEKLFF. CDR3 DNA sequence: TGTGCCAGCACTCCCGCGAATGAAAAACTGTTTTTT.

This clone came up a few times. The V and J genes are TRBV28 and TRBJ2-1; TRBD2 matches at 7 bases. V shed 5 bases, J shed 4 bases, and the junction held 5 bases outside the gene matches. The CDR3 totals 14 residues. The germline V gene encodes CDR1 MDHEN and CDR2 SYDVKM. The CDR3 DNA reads TGTGCCAGCAGTACACCGGGACTATACAATGAGCAGTTCTTC. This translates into CASSTPGLYNEQFF. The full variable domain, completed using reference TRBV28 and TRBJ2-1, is DVKVTQSSRYLVKRTGEKVFLECVQDMDHENMFWYRQDPGLGLRLIYFSYDVKMKEKGDIPEGYSVSREKKERFSLILESASTNQTSMYLCASSTPGLYNEQFFGPGTRLTVL.

The CDR3 loop reads CSVVWTGVEKLFF. The CDR3 DNA is TGCAGCGTTGTGTGGACAGGGGTTGAAAAACTGTTTTTT. This chain connects TRBV29-1 to TRBJ1-4; 9 nucleotides align to TRBD1. Losses at the gene ends were 4 bases for V and 7 bases for J; bases not matched to a gene: 4. This CDR3 spans 13 amino acids. Germline CDR1 reads SQVTM; CDR2 reads ANQGSEA.

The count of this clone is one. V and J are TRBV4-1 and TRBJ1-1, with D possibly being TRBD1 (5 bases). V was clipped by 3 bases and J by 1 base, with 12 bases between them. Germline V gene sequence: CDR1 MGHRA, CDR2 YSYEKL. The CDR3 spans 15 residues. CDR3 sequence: CASSHPPGGNTEAFF. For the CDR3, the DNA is TGCGCCAGCAGCCATCCCCCCGGGGGGAACACTGAAGCTTTCTTT.

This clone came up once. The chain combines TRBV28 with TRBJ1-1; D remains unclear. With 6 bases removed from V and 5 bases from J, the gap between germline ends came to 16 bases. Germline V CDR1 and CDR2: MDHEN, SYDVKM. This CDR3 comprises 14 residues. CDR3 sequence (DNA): TGTGCCAGCAGCCCCCCACTTTTAACTACTGAAGCTTTCTTT. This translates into CASSPPLLTTEAFF.

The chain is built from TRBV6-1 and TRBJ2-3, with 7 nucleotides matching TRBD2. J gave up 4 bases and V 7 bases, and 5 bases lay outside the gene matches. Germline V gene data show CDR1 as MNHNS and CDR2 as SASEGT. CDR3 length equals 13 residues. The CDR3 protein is CASTLAGADTQYF. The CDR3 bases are TGTGCCAGCACCTTGGCGGGAGCAGATACGCAGTATTTT.

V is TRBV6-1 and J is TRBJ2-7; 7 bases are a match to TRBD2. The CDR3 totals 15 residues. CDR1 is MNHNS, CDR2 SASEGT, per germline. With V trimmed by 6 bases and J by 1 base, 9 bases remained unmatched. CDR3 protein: CASSLWSGESYEQYV. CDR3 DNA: TGTGCCAGCAGCCTTTGGAGCGGGGAGTCCTACGAGCAGTACGTC.